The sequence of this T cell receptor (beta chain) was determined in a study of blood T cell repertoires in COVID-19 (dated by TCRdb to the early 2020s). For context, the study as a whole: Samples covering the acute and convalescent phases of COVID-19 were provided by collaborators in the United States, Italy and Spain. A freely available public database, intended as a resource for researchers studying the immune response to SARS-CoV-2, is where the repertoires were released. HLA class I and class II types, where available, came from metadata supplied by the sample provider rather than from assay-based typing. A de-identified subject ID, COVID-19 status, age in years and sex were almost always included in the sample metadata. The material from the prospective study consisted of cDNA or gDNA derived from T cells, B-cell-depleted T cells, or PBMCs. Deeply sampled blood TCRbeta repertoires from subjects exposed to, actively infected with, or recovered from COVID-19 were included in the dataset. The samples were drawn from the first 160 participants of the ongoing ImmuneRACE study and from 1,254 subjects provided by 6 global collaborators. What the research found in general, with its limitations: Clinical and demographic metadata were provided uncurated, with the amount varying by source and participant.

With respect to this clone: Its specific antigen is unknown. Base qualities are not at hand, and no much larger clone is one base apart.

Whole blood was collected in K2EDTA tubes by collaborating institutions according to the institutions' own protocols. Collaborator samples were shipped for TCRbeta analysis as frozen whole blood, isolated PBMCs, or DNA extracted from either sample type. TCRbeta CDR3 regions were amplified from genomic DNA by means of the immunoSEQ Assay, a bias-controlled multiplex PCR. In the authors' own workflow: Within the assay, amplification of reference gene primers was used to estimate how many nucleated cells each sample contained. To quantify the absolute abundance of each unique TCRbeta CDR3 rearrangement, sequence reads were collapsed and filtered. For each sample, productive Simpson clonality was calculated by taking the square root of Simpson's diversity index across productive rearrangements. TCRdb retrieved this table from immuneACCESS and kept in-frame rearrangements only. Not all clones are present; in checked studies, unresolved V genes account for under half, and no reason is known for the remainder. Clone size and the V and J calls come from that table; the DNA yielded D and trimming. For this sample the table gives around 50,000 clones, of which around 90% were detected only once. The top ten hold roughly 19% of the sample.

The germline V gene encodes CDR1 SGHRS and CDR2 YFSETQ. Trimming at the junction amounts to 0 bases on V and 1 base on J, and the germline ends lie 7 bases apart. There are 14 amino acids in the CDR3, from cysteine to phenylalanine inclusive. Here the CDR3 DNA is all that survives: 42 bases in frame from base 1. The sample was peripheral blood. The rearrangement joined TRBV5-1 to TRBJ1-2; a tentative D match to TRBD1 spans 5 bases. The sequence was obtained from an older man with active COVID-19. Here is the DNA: TGCGCCAGCAGCTTGGCAGGGCGTAACTATGGCTACACCTTC. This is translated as CASSLAGRNYGYTF.